Sequencing of this T cell receptor (beta chain) was carried out in a study of cytomegalovirus exposure and HLA in healthy donors. General study results and limits: Sequencing probably produced one cluster of sequence variants that were highly shared.

Germline V gives CDR1 SNHLY, CDR2 FYNNEI. This CDR3 is 13 amino acids long. The V end was cut by 8 bases, the J end by 0 bases, with 11 bases between. Researchers ran the PCR with 60 Vbeta and 13 Jbeta primers. Profiling relied on immunoSEQ multiplex PCR, and the TCRdb table lists in-frame clones only, not all of them. The sample records about 25,000 clones, 70% being singletons. In this sample, this clone turned up once. The antigen remains undetermined. The sample was PBMCs. The rearrangement uses TRBV2 and TRBJ2-7, with a possible D match to TRBD2 (6 bases). The receptor was isolated from a woman aged 50 to 60 in good health and CMV-seronegative. This CDR3 is CASGLLSSYEQYF. CDR3 sequence (DNA): TGTGCCAGCGGACTACTGAGCTCCTACGAGCAGTACTTC.